Listed below are T cell receptor beta chains from one sample, sequenced in a study of blood T cell repertoires in COVID-19. Sequenced by immunoSEQ multiplex PCR; TCRdb stores in-frame clones only, minus some. The data show 220,000 or so clones, with about 85% seen just once and 2.9% held by the top ten. Source material: peripheral blood. These receptors were collected from a man over 45 who had recovered from COVID-19. CDR3s include the opening cysteine and the closing phenylalanine or tryptophan. The order of the fields is J gene, V gene, CDR3 protein.

TRBJ2-1 TRBV11-2 CASSLRPGTSGIGSGEQFF
TRBJ2-1 TRBV6-5 CASISRQWAVNEQFF
TRBJ2-7 TRBV5-1 CASRAGTAPSYEQYF
TRBJ1-6 TRBV28 CASRGGAYNSPLHF
TRBJ1-5 TRBV5-1 CASSSGQGSNQPQHF
TRBJ2-3 TRBV25-1 CASSDHLTSGADTQYF
TRBJ2-2 TRBV30 CAWSGPLRGRASGELFF
TRBJ2-5 TRBV6-5 CASSQNRGLETQYF
TRBJ2-3 TRBV29-1 CSVRPADTQYF
TRBJ2-3 TRBV27 CASSLTPVLAGKPIRHTDTQYF
TRBJ1-2 TRBV5-6 CASSLAGRQGSGYTF
TRBJ2-4 TRBV5-1 CASSPQGAKNIQYF
TRBJ2-7 TRBV3-1/TRBV3-2 CASRPLTGTSQSYEQYF
TRBJ1-1 TRBV9 CASSVRTGGRTEAFF
TRBJ1-6 TRBV2 CASSREQGYSPLHF
TRBJ2-2 TRBV5-1 CASSLGQTANTGELFF
TRBJ2-1 TRBV6-5 CASSYRDNYNEQFF
TRBJ1-6 TRBV7-2 CASRGTGSSYNSPLHF
TRBJ1-1 TRBV27 CASSLYPPKTVNTEAFF
TRBJ2-7 TRBV19 CASSISGASYEQYF
TRBJ2-2 TRBV7-2 CASSLGASGNTGELFF
TRBJ2-3 TRBV15 CATSRDHTTDTQYF
TRBJ2-1 TRBV10-2 CASKKRTSEYNEQFF
TRBJ2-2 TRBV5-1 CASSSRQGAPGELFF
TRBJ2-2 TRBV6-6 CASSGTGANTGELFF
TRBJ2-1 TRBV2 CASSEGSSYNEQFF
TRBJ2-2 TRBV3-1/TRBV3-2 CASSLSGELFF
TRBJ2-4 TRBV5-1 CASSLVQGEGNIQYF
TRBJ2-7 TRBV5-6 CASSFGTENYEQYF